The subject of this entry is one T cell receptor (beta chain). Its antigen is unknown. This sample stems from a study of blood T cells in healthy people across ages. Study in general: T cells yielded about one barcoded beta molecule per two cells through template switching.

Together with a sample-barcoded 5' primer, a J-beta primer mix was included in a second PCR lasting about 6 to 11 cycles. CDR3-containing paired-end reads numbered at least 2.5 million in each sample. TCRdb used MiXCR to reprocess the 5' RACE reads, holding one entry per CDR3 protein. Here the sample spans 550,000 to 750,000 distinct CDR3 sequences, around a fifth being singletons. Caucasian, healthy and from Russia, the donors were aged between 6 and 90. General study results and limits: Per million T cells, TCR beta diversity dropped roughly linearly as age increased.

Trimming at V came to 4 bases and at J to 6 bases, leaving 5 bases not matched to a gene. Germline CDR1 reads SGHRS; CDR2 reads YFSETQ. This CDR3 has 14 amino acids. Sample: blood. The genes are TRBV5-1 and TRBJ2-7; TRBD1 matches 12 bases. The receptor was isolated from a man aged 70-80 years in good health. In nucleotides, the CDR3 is TGCGCCAGCAGCGCCGGGACAGGGGGCTTCGAGCAGTACTTC. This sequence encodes CASSAGTGGFEQYF.